This T cell receptor (beta chain) was recovered during a study of identifying expanded T cells in peripheral blood. Using immunoSEQ multiplex PCR, the repertoire was profiled, and TCRdb retains in-frame clones only, with some absent. The data show approximately 120,000 clones, around 84% seen once. This clone was seen just once. Collection occurred without any documented infections or immune events in donors. Sequenced input: blood. The sequence came from a person aged 18-70 years in good health.

The CDR3 is CASSLQAGGNTGELFF. The DNA for the CDR3 is TGCGCCAGCAGCTTGCAAGCGGGGGGGAACACCGGGGAGCTGTTTTTT. The V and J genes are TRBV5-1 and TRBJ2-2; 9 bases are a match to TRBD2. This CDR3 contains 16 residues. Germline V gene sequence: CDR1 SGHRS, CDR2 YFSETQ. The junction had 2 bases not matched to a gene; V was cut back by 1 base and J by 1 base. The whole variable domain, filled in from reference TRBV5-1 and TRBJ2-2, reads KAGVTQTPRYLIKTRGQQVTLSCSPISGHRSVSWYQQTPGQGLQFLFEYFSETQRNKGNFPGRFSGRQFSNSRSEMNVSTLELGDSALYLCASSLQAGGNTGELFFGEGSRLTVL.